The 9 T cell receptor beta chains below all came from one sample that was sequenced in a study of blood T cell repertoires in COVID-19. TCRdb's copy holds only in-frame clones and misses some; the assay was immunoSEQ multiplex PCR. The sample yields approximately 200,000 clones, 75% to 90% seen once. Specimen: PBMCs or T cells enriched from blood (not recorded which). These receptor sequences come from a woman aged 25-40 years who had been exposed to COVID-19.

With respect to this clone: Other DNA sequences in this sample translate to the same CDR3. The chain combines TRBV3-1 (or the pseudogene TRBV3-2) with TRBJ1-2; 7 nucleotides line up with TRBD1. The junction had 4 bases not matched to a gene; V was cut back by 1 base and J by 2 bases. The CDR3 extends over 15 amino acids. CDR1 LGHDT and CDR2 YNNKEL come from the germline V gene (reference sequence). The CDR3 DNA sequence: TGTGCCAGCAGCCAAGGGACAGGAGGAAACTATGGCTACACCTTC. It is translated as CASSQGTGGNYGYTF.

CDR3 sequence (DNA): TGCAGCGTTACGGACAGGGGTCAGCCCCAGCATTTT. Translating gives CSVTDRGQPQHF. V and J are TRBV29-1 and TRBJ1-5; TRBD1 agrees at 9 bases. Germline CDR1 reads SQVTM; CDR2 reads ANQGSEA. The ends lost 5 bases at V and 6 bases at J; junction bases unmatched: 2. This CDR3 comprises 12 residues. Full variable domain (outside the CDR3, taken from reference TRBV29-1 and TRBJ1-5): SAVISQKPSRDICQRGTSLTIQCQVDSQVTMMFWYRQQPGQSLTLIATANQGSEATYESGFVIDKFPISRPNLTFSTLTVSNMSPEDSSIYLCSVTDRGQPQHFGDGTRLSIL.

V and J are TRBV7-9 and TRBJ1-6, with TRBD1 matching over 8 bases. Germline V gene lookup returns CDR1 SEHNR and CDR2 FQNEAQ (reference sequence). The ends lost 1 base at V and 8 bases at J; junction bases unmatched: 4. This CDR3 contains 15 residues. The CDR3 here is CASSLGTGRDSPLHF. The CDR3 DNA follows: TGTGCCAGCAGCTTAGGGACAGGGAGGGATTCACCCCTCCACTTT.

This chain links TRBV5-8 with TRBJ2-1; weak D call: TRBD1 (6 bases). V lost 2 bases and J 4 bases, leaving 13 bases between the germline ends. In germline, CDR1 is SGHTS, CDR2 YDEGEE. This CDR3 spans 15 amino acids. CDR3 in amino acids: CASSLPGHTYNEQFF. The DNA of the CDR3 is TGTGCCAGCAGCTTACCGGGACACACTTACAATGAGCAGTTCTTC.

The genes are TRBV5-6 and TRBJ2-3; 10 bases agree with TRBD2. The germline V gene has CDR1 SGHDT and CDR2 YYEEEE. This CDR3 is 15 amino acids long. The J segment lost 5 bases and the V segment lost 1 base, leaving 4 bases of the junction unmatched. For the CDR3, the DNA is TGTGCCAGCAGCTTGAGCGGGGGGGCCGAAGATACGCAGTATTTT. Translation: CASSLSGGAEDTQYF.

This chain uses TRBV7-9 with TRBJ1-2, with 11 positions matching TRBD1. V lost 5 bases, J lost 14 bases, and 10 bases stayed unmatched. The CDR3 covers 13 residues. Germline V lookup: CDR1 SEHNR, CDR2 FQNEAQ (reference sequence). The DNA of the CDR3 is TGTGCCAGCAGCCTAAACGGACAGGGGGCGAAGACCTTC. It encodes CASSLNGQGAKTF.

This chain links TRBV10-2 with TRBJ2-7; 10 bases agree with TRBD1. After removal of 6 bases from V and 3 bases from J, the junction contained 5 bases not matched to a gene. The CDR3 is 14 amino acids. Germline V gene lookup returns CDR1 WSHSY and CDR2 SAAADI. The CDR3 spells CASRGDRGVYEQYF. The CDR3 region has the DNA TGCGCCAGCAGAGGGGACAGGGGTGTCTACGAGCAGTACTTC.

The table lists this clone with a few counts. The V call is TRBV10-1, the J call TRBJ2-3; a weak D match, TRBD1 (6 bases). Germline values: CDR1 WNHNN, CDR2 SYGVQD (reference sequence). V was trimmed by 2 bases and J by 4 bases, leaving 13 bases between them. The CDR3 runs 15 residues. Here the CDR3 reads CASSEGQSSADTQYF. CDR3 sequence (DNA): TGCGCCAGCAGTGAGGGACAGAGTAGCGCAGATACGCAGTATTTT.

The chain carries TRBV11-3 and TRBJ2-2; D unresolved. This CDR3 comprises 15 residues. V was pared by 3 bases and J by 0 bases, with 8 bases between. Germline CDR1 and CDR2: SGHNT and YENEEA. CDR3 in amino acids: CASSLHYPNTGELFF. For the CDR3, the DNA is TGTGCCAGCAGCTTGCACTACCCGAACACCGGGGAGCTGTTTTTT.